These T cell receptor beta chains were read from a single sample in a study of identical twins. Each CDR3 protein is one row after TCRdb ran MiXCR on the 5' RACE reads. Of about 570,000 distinct CDR3 sequences in the sample, approximately 10% were seen once. The same data also contributed to another study, on yellow fever vaccine responses in identical twins.

The sequenced sample consisted of PBMCs. The origin of the receptors is a woman under 30 in good health. Each CDR3 is given with its conserved first and last residue. Each record gives: J gene, clone size, V gene, CDR3 length, CDR3 protein. Clone size is stated in some rows and not others, as once, few, many or a class when expanded.

j_call: TRBJ1-1
clone_size: few
v_call: TRBV6-2/TRBV6-3
cdr3_length: 13
cdr3_aa: CASSAPDRRQAFF

j_call: TRBJ2-1
clone_size: -
v_call: TRBV27
cdr3_length: 16
cdr3_aa: CASSFATGTGHNEQFF

j_call: TRBJ2-2
clone_size: many
v_call: TRBV20-1
cdr3_length: 13
cdr3_aa: CSAKPGRPGELFF

j_call: TRBJ2-2
clone_size: -
v_call: TRBV7-3
cdr3_length: 19
cdr3_aa: CASSSLSYPGQQNTGELFF

j_call: TRBJ2-7
clone_size: few
v_call: TRBV6-1
cdr3_length: 14
cdr3_aa: CASSGLEGQGEQYF

j_call: TRBJ1-3
clone_size: few
v_call: TRBV28
cdr3_length: 17
cdr3_aa: CASSTVPGRGSGNTIYF

j_call: TRBJ2-6
clone_size: -
v_call: TRBV9
cdr3_length: 19
cdr3_aa: CASSANRDNSPSGANVLTF

j_call: TRBJ2-7
clone_size: many
v_call: TRBV18
cdr3_length: 15
cdr3_aa: CASSPLWTEGHEQYF

j_call: TRBJ2-3
clone_size: -
v_call: TRBV24-1
cdr3_length: 17
cdr3_aa: CATSDPVTAGRTDTQYF

j_call: TRBJ2-3
clone_size: few
v_call: TRBV5-1
cdr3_length: 15
cdr3_aa: CASTGNRQGWDTQYF

j_call: TRBJ2-7
clone_size: -
v_call: TRBV25-1
cdr3_length: 14
cdr3_aa: CASSDHRGPYEQYF

j_call: TRBJ2-4
clone_size: few
v_call: TRBV7-9
cdr3_length: 16
cdr3_aa: CASSLILTGEGNIQYF

j_call: TRBJ1-5
clone_size: -
v_call: TRBV15
cdr3_length: 15
cdr3_aa: CATSRDQGFNQPQHF

j_call: TRBJ2-1
clone_size: -
v_call: TRBV7-7
cdr3_length: 13
cdr3_aa: CASSQEDRGKQFF

j_call: TRBJ2-1
clone_size: few
v_call: TRBV4-2
cdr3_length: 16
cdr3_aa: CASSQQTSGRLVEQFF

j_call: TRBJ2-5
clone_size: -
v_call: TRBV7-8
cdr3_length: 11
cdr3_aa: CASSLGLTQYF

j_call: TRBJ2-3
clone_size: -
v_call: TRBV7-2
cdr3_length: 17
cdr3_aa: CASRSGTSGRHTDTQYF

j_call: TRBJ1-2
clone_size: many
v_call: TRBV27
cdr3_length: 14
cdr3_aa: CASSPQSGFRGYTF

j_call: TRBJ2-3
clone_size: many
v_call: TRBV7-8
cdr3_length: 14
cdr3_aa: CASSLGFMGDTQYF

j_call: TRBJ2-3
clone_size: -
v_call: TRBV2
cdr3_length: 14
cdr3_aa: CASSVPGRADTQYF

j_call: TRBJ1-1
clone_size: few
v_call: TRBV9
cdr3_length: 14
cdr3_aa: CASSRHRGGTEAFF

j_call: TRBJ2-2
clone_size: -
v_call: TRBV6-5
cdr3_length: 16
cdr3_aa: CASSYSLGTNTGELFF

j_call: TRBJ2-7
clone_size: few
v_call: TRBV28
cdr3_length: 16
cdr3_aa: CASSFRRPGGPYEQYF

j_call: TRBJ2-3
clone_size: few
v_call: TRBV10-2
cdr3_length: 15
cdr3_aa: CASSAGAGLTDTQYF

j_call: TRBJ2-5
clone_size: many
v_call: TRBV20-1
cdr3_length: 12
cdr3_aa: CSAGGGGETQYF

j_call: TRBJ2-1
clone_size: few
v_call: TRBV7-2
cdr3_length: 15
cdr3_aa: CASSLGLAGRNEQFF

j_call: TRBJ2-7
clone_size: -
v_call: TRBV5-1
cdr3_length: 12
cdr3_aa: CASRTNSYEQYF

j_call: TRBJ2-7
clone_size: few
v_call: TRBV29-1
cdr3_length: 12
cdr3_aa: CSVEDLTGEQYF

j_call: TRBJ2-3
clone_size: -
v_call: TRBV4-3
cdr3_length: 18
cdr3_aa: CASSQDLLAGVGTDTQYF

j_call: TRBJ2-3
clone_size: few
v_call: TRBV2
cdr3_length: 14
cdr3_aa: CASRPGLRTDTQYF